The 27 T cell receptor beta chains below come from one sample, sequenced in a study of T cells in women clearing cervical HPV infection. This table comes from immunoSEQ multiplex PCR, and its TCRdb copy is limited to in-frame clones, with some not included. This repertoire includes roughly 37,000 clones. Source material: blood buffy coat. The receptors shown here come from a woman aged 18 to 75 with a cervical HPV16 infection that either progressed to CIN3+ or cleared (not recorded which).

The CDR3 sequence is CASSRTSGYYEQYF. The CDR3 bases that were read are TGTGCCAGCAGCCGGACTAGCGGATACTACGAG. The J gene is TRBJ2-7, the V gene TRBV5-6; 10 bases are a match to TRBD2. Sequencing ends 3 residues short of the CDR3 end; the germline J gene provides the rest. This CDR3 comprises 14 residues. J was trimmed by 3 bases and V by 4 bases; bases with no gene match: 4. Germline V gives CDR1 SGHDT, CDR2 YYEEEE.

CDR3 bases read: TGCAGTGCTGTACCCGGGAGTAGCGACGAG. This translates into CSAVPGSSDE. The full CDR3 is CSAVPGSSDEQYF. The chain combines TRBV20-1 with TRBJ2-7; D is possibly TRBD2 (6 bases). The DNA ends 3 residues before the CDR3 does, and the rest of the CDR3 is filled in from the germline J gene. The germline CDR1 and CDR2 sequences are DFQATT and SNEGSKA (reference sequence). V gave up 5 bases and J gave up 5 bases, with 16 bases separating them. This CDR3 contains 13 residues.

This chain's CDR3 is CASTPILYEQYF. CDR3 bases read: TGTGCCAGCACCCCCATCCTATACGAG. J is TRBJ2-7 and V is TRBV7-8; the D is unclear. From the germline J gene comes the end of the CDR3, since the read stops 3 residues before it. Trimming took off 7 bases at V and 4 bases at J, with 11 bases between the two ends. The germline V gene has CDR1 SGHVS and CDR2 FQNEAQ. This CDR3 contains 12 residues.

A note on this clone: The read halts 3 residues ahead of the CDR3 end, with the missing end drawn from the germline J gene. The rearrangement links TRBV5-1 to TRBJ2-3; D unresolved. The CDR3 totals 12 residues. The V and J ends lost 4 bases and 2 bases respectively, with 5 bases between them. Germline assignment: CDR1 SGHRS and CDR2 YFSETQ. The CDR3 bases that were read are TGCGCCAGCAGCCCCCACACAGATACG. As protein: CASSPHTDT. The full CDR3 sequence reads CASSPHTDTQYF.

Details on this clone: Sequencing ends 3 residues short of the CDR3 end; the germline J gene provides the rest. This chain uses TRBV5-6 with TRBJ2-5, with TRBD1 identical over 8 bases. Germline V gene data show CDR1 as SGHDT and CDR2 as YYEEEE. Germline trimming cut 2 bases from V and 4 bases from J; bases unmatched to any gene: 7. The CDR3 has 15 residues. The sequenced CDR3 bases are TGTGCCAGCAGCTTCACCCAGGGGGCTGGAGAGACC. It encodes CASSFTQGAGET. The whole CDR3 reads CASSFTQGAGETQYF. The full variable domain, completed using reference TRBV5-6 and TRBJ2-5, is DAGVTQSPTHLIKTRGQQVTLRCSPKSGHDTVSWYQQALGQGPQFIFQYYEEEERQRGNFPDRFSGHQFPNYSSELNVNALLLGDSALYLCASSFTQGAGETQYFGPGTRLLVL.

CDR3 bases read: TGTGCCAGCAGTGACGGGGGGATGTACAATGAG. It specifies CASSDGGMYNE. The CDR3 reads in full as CASSDGGMYNEQFF. The V and J genes are TRBV6-1 and TRBJ2-1; 7 nucleotides align to TRBD2. The observed sequence ends 3 residues before the CDR3 terminus, with the missing tail filled in from the germline J gene. Unmatched junction bases numbered 3, after V lost 3 bases and J lost 4 bases. Germline assignment: CDR1 MNHNS and CDR2 SASEGT. The CDR3 extends over 14 amino acids.

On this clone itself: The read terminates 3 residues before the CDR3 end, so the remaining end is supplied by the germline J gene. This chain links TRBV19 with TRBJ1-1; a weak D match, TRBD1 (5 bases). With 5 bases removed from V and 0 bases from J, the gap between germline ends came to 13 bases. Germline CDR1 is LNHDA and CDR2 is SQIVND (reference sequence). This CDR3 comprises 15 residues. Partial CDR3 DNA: TGTGCCAGTAGTCTGGGGGGTTACATGAACACTGAA. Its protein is CASSLGGYMNTE. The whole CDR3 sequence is CASSLGGYMNTEAFF.

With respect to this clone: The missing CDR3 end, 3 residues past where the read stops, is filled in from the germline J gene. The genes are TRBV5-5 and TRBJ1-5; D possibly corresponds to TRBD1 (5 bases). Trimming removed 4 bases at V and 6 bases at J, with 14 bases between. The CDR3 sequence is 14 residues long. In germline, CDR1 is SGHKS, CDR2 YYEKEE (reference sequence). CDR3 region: CASSGAPEGQPQHF. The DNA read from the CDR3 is TGTGCCAGCAGCGGGGCCCCTGAAGGTCAGCCC.

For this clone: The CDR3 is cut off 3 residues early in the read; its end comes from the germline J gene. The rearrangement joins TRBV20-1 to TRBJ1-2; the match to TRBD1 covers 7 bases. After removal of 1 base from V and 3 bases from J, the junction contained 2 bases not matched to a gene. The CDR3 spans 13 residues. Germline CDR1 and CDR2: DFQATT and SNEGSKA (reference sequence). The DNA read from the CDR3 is TGCAGTGCTAGAGGGGACAGTCACTATGGC. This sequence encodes CSARGDSHYG. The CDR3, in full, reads CSARGDSHYGYTF.

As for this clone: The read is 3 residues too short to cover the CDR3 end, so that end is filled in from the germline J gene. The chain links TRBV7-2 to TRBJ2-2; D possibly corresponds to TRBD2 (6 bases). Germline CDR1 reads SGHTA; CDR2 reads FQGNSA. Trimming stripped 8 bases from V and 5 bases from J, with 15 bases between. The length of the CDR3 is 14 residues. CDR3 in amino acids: CASSGGPKTGELFF. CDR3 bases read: TGTGCCAGCTCCGGGGGACCCAAGACCGGGGAG.

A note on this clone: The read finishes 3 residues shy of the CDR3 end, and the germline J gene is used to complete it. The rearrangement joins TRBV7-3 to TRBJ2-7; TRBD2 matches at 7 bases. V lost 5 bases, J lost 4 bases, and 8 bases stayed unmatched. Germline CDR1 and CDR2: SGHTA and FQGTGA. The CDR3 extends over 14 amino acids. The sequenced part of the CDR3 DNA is TGTGCCAGCAGCCAAGGGAGCGGGGATTACGAG. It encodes CASSQGSGDYE. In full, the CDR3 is CASSQGSGDYEQYF.

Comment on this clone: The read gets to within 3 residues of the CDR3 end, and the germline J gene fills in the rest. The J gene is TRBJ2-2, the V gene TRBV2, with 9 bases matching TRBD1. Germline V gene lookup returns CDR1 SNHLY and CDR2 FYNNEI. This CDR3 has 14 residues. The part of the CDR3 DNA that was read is TGTGCCAGCCTCTATGGGACAGGGAGTGAAAAG. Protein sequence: CASLYGTGSEK. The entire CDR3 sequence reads CASLYGTGSEKLFF.

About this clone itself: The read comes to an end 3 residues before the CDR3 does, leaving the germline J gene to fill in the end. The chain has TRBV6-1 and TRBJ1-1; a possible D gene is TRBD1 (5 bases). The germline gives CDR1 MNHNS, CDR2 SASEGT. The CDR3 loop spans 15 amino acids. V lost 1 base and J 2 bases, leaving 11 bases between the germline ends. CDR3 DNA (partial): TGTGCCAGCAGTGAAGGGCCCGGGGGTAACACTGAA. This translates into CASSEGPGGNTE. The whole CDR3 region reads CASSEGPGGNTEAFF.

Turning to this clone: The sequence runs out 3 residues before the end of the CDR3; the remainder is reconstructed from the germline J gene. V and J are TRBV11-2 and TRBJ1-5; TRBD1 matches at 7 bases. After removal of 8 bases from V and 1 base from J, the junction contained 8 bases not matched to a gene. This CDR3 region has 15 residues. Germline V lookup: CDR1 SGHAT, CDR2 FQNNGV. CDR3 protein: CASRNRGKSNQPQHF. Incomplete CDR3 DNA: TGTGCCAGCCGCAACAGGGGTAAAAGCAATCAGCCC. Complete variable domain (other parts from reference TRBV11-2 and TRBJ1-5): EAGVAQSPRYKIIEKRQSVAFWCNPISGHATLYWYQQILGQGPKLLIQFQNNGVVDDSQLPKDRFSAERLKGVDSTLKIQPAKLEDSAVYLCASRNRGKSNQPQHFGDGTRLSIL.

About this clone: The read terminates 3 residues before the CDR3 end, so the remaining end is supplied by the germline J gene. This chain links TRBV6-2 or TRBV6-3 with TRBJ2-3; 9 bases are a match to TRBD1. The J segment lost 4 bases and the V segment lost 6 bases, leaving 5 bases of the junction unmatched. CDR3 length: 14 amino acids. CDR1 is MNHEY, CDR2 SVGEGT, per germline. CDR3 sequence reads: CASSRDRESDTQYF. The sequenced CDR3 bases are TGTGCCAGCAGCCGGGACAGGGAGTCAGATACG.

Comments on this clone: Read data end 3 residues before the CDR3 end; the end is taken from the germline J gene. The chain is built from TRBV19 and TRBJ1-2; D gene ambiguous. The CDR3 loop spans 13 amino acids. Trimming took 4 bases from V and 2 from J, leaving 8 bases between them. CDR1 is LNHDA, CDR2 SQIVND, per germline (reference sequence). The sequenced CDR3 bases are TGTGCCAGTAGTAGTCAGGCAAACTATGGC. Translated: CASSSQANYG. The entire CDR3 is CASSSQANYGYTF.

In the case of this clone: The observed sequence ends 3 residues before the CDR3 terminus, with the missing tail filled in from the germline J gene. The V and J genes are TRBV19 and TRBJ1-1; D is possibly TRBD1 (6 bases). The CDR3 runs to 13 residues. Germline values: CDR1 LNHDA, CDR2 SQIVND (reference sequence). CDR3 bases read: TGTGCCAGTAGTTCCGGGACCAAAGGGGGA. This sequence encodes CASSSGTKGG. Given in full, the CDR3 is CASSSGTKGGAFF.

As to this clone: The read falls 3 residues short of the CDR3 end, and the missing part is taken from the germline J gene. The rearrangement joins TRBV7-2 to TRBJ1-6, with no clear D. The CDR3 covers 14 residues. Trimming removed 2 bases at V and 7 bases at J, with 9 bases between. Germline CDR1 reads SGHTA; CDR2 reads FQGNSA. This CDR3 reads CASSLQAMNSPLHF. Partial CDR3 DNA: TGTGCCAGCAGCTTACAGGCAATGAATTCACCC.

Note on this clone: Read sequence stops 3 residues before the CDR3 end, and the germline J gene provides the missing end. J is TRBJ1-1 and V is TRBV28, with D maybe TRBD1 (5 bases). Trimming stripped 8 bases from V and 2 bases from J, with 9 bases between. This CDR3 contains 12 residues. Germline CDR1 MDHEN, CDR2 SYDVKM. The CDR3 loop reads CASVRANTEAFF. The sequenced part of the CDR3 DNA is TGTGCCAGCGTCAGGGCAAACACTGAA.

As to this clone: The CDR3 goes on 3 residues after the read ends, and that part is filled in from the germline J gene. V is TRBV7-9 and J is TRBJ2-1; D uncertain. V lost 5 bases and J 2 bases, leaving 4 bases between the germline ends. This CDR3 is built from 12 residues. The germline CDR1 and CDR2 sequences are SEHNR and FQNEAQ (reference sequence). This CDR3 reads CASSPTYNEQFF. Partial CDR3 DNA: TGTGCCAGCAGCCCCACCTACAATGAG. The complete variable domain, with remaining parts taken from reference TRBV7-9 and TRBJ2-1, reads DTGVSQNPRHKITKRGQNVTFRCDPISEHNRLYWYRQTLGQGPEFLTYFQNEAQLEKSRLLSDRFSAERPKGSFSTLEIQRTEQGDSAMYLCASSPTYNEQFFGPGTRLTVL.

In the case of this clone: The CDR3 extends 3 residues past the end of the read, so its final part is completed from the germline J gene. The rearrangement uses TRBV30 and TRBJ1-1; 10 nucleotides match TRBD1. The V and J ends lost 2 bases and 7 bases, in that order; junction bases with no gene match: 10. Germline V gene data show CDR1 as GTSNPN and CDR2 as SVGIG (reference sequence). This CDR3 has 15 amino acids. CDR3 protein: CAWSTRTGGGGEAFF. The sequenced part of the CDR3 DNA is TGTGCCTGGAGTACCCGGACAGGGGGTGGGGGTGAA.

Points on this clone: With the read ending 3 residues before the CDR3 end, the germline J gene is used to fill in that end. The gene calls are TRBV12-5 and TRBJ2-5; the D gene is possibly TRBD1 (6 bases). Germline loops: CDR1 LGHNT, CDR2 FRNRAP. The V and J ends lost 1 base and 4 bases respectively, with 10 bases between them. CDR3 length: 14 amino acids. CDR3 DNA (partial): TGTGCTAGTGGTTTGGCAGGGGCTCCAGAGACC. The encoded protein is CASGLAGAPET. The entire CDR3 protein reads CASGLAGAPETQYF.

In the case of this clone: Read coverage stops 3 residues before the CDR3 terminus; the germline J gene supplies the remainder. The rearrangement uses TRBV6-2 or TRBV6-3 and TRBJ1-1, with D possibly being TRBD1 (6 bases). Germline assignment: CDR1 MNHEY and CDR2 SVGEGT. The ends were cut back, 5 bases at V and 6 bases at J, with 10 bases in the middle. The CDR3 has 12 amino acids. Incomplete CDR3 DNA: TGTGCCAGCAGTCGGAGACAGGCTGAA. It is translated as CASSRRQAE. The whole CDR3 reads CASSRRQAEAFF.

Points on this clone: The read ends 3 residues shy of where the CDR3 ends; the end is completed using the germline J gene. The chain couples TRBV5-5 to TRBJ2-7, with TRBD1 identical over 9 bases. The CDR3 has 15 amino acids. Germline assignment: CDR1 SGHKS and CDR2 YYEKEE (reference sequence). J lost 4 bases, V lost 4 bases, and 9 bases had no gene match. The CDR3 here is CASSPGQGIWYEQYF. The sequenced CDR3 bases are TGTGCCAGCAGCCCAGGACAGGGGATTTGGTACGAG. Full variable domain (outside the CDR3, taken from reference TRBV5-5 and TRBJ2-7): DAGVTQSPTHLIKTRGQQVTLRCSPISGHKSVSWYQQVLGQGPQFIFQYYEKEERGRGNFPDRFSARQFPNYSSELNVNALLLGDSALYLCASSPGQGIWYEQYFGPGTRLTVT.

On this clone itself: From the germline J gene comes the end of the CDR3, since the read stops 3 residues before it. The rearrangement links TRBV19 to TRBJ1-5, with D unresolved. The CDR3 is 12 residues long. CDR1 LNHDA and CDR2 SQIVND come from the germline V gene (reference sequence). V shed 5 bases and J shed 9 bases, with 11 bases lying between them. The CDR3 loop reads CASSLRGSPQHF. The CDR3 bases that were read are TGTGCCAGTAGTCTCCGAGGCTCGCCC.

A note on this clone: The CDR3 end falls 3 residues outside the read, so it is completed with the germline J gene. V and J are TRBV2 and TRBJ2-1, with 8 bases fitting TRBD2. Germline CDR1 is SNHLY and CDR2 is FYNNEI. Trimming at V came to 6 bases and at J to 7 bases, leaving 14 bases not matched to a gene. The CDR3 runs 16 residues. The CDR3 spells CASRAPGTSPRNEQFF. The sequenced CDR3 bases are TGTGCCAGCAGAGCCCCCGGGACTAGTCCCCGAAATGAG.

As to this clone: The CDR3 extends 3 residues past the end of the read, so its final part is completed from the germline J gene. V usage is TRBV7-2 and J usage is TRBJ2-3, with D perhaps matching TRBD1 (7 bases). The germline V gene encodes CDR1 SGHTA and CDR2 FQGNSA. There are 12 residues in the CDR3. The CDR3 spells CASSFQGGPQYF. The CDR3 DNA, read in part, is TGTGCCAGCAGCTTCCAGGGGGGACCG.